Listed below are T cell receptor beta chains from one sample, sequenced in a study of CD8+CD57+ T cells in acquired aplastic anemia. MiXCR was run by TCRdb on the reads, yielding one entry per CDR3 protein. The sample contains 120,000 or so distinct CDR3 sequences, nearly 40% of which appear only once. Sequenced: sorted CD4+, CD8+, or CD8+CD57+ T cells (not recorded which) from PBMCs. The receptors come from a human donor with aplastic anemia. Both conserved end residues are trimmed from each CDR3. D genes are given only for firm matches.

NA	TRBV20-1	SARSDGRARTDTQY
NA	TRBV19	ASSMGGSSYNSPLH
NA	TRBV28	ASSWDGSSGNTIY
TRBD2	TRBV20-1	SASPSGGMNTGELF
NA	TRBV12-3/TRBV12-4	ASSPRQGFTEAF
TRBD1	TRBV6-1	ASSTSGTGPFMNTEAF
TRBD2	TRBV6-2/TRBV6-3	ASSYWPGGAGASQQF
NA	TRBV2	ASSEAQGPTEAF
TRBD1	TRBV6-5	ASSYVGQGDYGYA
NA	TRBV5-5	ASSPQSGNQPQH
NA	TRBV10-3	AISESGAQGPTDTQY
TRBD1	TRBV7-9	ASSPYTGTGAYEQY
NA	TRBV5-1	ASSFGGDAYEQY
NA	TRBV29-1	SVEGRSYEQY
TRBD1	TRBV5-8	ASSLTLGQGTGELF
NA	TRBV19	ASSMRDGTDTQY
TRBD1	TRBV10-3	AISPDRTGYT
NA	TRBV5-1	ASSLEGRTKETQY
NA	TRBV19	ASSKLQEHQPQH
NA	TRBV7-8	ASSLRGNTGELF
NA	TRBV20-1	SAQPLGGAISTGELF
NA	TRBV20-1	SALGQAIHNYGYT
NA	TRBV7-9	ASSLDNEQY
NA	TRBV6-1	ASSETGGRSPLH
NA	TRBV19	ASSPDVSRYPEETQY
TRBD1	TRBV19	ASSSGQGSYVQY
NA	TRBV7-6	ASSLLGNSPLH
NA	TRBV19	ASSIMSGELF
TRBD1	TRBV20-1	SAVRRGLGTEAF
NA	TRBV5-1	ASSLESGAQY
TRBD2	TRBV4-2	ASSQDSLAADGELF
TRBD1	TRBV7-7	ASSVGQGSTGELF
NA	TRBV5-4	ASSYHSGVTSSYEQY
NA	TRBV29-1	SVPRASSYNEQF
TRBD2	TRBV20-1	SAFRTSDEQF
TRBD1	TRBV10-3	AISDPGGAGANVLT
NA	TRBV2	ASKGQEAF
NA	TRBV5-1	ASSLEPVQETQY